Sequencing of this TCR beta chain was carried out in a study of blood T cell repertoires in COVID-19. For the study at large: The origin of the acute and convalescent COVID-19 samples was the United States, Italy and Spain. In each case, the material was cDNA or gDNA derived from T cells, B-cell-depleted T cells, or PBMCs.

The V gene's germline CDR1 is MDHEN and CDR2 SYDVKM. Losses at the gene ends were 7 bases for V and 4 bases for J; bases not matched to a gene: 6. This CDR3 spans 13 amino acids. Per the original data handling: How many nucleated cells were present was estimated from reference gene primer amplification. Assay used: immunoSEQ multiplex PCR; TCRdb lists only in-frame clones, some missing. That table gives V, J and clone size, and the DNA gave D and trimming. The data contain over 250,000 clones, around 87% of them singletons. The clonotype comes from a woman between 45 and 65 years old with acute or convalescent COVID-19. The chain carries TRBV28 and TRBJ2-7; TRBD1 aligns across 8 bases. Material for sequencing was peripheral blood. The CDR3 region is CASKDRGGYEQYF. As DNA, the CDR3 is TGTGCCAGCAAAGACAGGGGCGGTTACGAGCAGTACTTC.